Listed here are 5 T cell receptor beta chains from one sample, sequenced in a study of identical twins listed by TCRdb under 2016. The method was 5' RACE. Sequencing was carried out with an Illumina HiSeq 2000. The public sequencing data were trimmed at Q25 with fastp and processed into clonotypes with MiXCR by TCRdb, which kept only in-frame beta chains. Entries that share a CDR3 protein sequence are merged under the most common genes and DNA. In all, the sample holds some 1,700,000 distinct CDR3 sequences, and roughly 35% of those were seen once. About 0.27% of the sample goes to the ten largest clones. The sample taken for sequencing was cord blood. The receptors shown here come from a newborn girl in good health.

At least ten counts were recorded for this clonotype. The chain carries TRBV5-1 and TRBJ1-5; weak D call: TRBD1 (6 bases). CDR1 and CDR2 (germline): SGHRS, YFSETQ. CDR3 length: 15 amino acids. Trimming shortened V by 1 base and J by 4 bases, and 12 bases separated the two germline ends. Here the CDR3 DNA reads TGCGCCAGCAGCTTGAGTACAGGGCTAAATCAGCCCCAGCATTTT. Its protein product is CASSLSTGLNQPQHF.

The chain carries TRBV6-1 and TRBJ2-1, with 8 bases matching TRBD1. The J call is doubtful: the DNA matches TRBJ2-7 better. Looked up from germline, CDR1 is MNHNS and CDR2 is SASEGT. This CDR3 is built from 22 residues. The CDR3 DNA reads TGTGCCAGCAGCCAAACGGGCCCTAGACAGGGGTTGGCCGGCCTTCCTCACAATGAGCAGTACTTC. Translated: CASSQTGPRQGLAGLPHNEQYF.

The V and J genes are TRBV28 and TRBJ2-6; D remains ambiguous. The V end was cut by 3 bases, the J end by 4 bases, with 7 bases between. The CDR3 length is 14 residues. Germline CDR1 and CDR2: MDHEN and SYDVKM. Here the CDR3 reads CASSLHYGANVLTF. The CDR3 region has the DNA TGTGCCAGCAGTTTGCATTACGGGGCCAACGTCCTGACTTTC. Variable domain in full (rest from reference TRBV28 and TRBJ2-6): DVKVTQSSRYLVKRTGEKVFLECVQDMDHENMFWYRQDPGLGLRLIYFSYDVKMKEKGDIPEGYSVSREKKERFSLILESASTNQTSMYLCASSLHYGANVLTFGAGSRLTVL.

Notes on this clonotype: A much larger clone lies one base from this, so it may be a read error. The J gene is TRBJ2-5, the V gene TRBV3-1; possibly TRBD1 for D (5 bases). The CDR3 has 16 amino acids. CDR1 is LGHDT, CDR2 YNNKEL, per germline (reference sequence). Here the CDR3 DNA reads TGTGTCAGCAGCCAACCATTAGGGGTAGCAAGGGAGACCCAGTACTTC. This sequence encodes CVSSQPLGVARETQYF.

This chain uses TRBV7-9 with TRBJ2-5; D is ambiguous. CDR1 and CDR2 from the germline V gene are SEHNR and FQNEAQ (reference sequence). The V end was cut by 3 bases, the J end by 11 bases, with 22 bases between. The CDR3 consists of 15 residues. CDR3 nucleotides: TGTGCCAGCAGCTTCTTGACCAGAGCGCACAATGAGCAGTACTTC. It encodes CASSFLTRAHNEQYF.